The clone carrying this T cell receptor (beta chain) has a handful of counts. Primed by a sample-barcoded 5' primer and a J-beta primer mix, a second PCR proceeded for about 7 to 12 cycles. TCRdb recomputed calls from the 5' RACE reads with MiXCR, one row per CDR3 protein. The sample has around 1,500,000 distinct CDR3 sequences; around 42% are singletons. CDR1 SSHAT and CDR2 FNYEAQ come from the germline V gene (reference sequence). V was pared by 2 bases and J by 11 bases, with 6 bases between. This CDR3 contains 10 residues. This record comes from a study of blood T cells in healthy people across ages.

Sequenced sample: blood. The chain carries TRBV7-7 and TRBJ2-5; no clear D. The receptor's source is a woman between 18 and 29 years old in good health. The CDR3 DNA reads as TGTGCCAGCAGCTTAAACGGGCAGTACTTC. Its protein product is CASSLNGQYF.